Here is one T cell receptor beta chain with its context. Its antigen remains undetermined. Base-call qualities are not available, and no considerably larger clone is one nucleotide away. TCRbeta CDR3 regions were amplified from genomic DNA by means of the immunoSEQ Assay, a bias-controlled multiplex PCR. The paper's processing steps were these. Nucleated cell counts per sample were estimated from amplification of reference gene primers within the assay. Sequence reads were collapsed and filtered to measure the absolute abundance of every unique TCRbeta CDR3 rearrangement. Productive Simpson clonality was computed per sample as the square root of Simpson's diversity index over productive rearrangements. TCRdb took over this immuneACCESS table, retaining in-frame rearrangements with V and J assigned. Such tables are incomplete; in checked studies, under half of the missing clones stem from an unresolved V gene, and the remainder is unexplained. V and J calls and clone size follow that table, whereas D and trimming were derived from the DNA. The sample table records nearly 350,000 clones; around 91% of these occur just once. Of the sample, more than 3% falls within the top ten clones.

Spanning cysteine to phenylalanine, the CDR3 consists of 15 amino acids. The retained sequence is limited to the CDR3, 45 bases, with the frame set at the first base. Sequences MNHEY (CDR1) and SVGAGI (CDR2) are obtained from the germline V gene. Trimming leaves V shorter by 0 bases and J shorter by 2 bases, with the junction holding 3 bases beyond the gene matches. The data were obtained in a study of blood T cell repertoires in COVID-19 (dated by TCRdb to about 2020). For the study in its entirety: The collaborator samples originated in the United States, Italy and Spain and spanned the acute and convalescent phases of COVID-19. The material from the prospective study consisted of cDNA or gDNA derived from T cells, B-cell-depleted T cells, or PBMCs. The dataset comprised deeply sampled blood TCRbeta repertoires from subjects exposed to, actively infected with, or recovered from COVID-19. A freely available public database, intended as a resource for researchers studying the immune response to SARS-CoV-2, is where the repertoires were released. Nearly every sample came with metadata listing a de-identified subject ID, COVID-19 status, age in years and sex. The samples were drawn from two sources: the first 160 participants of the ongoing ImmuneRACE study, and approximately 1,300 subjects contributed by 6 global collaborators. Where available, HLA class I and class II types were taken from metadata supplied by the sample provider and were not determined by assay-based typing. The paper as a whole reports these results and caveats: The quantity of clinical and demographic metadata differed by source and by participant and was supplied without curation.

A second Seattle source provided samples from volunteer blood donors who had recovered from COVID-19. The collaborating institutions used their own protocols to collect whole blood in K2EDTA tubes. For TCRbeta analysis, collaborators shipped samples as frozen whole blood, isolated PBMCs, or DNA extracted from either of those sample types. The clonotype was recovered from a young woman who had recovered from COVID-19. The sequenced material came from peripheral blood. Recombination linked TRBV6-5 to TRBJ2-5, and 7 junction bases match TRBD2. The CDR3 protein is CASSYSGTIQETQYF. Here is the DNA: TGTGCCAGCAGTTACTCCGGGACTATACAAGAGACCCAGTACTTC.